These 17 T cell receptor beta chains came from one sample sequenced in a study of patients and donors after allogeneic stem cell transplantation (dated by TCRdb to about 2020). To prepare the library, RT-PCR was applied. Data came from a NextSeq 550. The raw public reads went through TCRdb reprocessing: fastp at Q25, MiXCR clone calling, in-frame beta chains kept. Rows with a matching CDR3 protein are joined into one entry that keeps the most common DNA and genes. This sample holds approximately 140,000 distinct CDR3 sequences; about two fifths were observed only once. Together, the top ten hold less than 60% of the sample. Sequences were obtained from blood, either unsorted or a sorted T cell fraction (not recorded which). The receptor source for this set is a human donor who was either an allogeneic HSCT recipient or a stem cell or donor lymphocyte infusion donor (not recorded which). It is not recorded whose cells these are; they may come from a transplant donor.

The table lists this clonotype with a few counts. This chain uses TRBV20-1 with TRBJ1-5, with D possibly being TRBD1 (6 bases). The ends were cut back, 6 bases at V and 4 bases at J, with 19 bases in the middle. Germline values: CDR1 DFQATT, CDR2 SNEGSKA (reference sequence). The CDR3 is 15 amino acids. DNA for the CDR3: TGCAGTGCCAGGGGAGGTCCGTTTGGGAATCAGCCCCAGCATTTT. This gives the protein CSARGGPFGNQPQHF.

This rearrangement joins TRBV6-5 to TRBJ1-6, with 7 bases fitting TRBD1. The CDR3 is made up of 16 amino acids. Germline V gene sequence: CDR1 MNHEY, CDR2 SVGAGI. Trimming at V came to 2 bases and at J to 8 bases, leaving 9 bases not matched to a gene. The CDR3, as DNA: TGTGCCAGCAGTTACGGCTCAGGGGGTTTGTATTCACCCCTCCACTTT. Protein sequence: CASSYGSGGLYSPLHF.

J is TRBJ1-1 and V is TRBV6-4; 12 bases agree with TRBD1. The V gene end was trimmed by 11 bases and the J gene end by 1 base; junction bases not matched to a gene: 20. The CDR3 loop spans 19 amino acids. Germline V gene lookup returns CDR1 MRHNA and CDR2 SNTAGT. The CDR3 loop is CAGLPGTGGRVRGNTEAFF. The CDR3 coding sequence is TGTGCCGGCCTCCCCGGGACAGGGGGCCGTGTAAGGGGGAACACTGAAGCTTTCTTT.

This chain links TRBV5-1 with TRBJ1-1, with 7 positions matching TRBD1. The V segment lost 3 bases and the J segment 1 base; nucleotides outside the gene matches: 3. CDR3 length: 14 residues. Germline assignment: CDR1 SGHRS and CDR2 YFSETQ. The CDR3 DNA reads TGCGCCAGCAGCTCGACAGGGCCGAACACTGAAGCTTTCTTT. It translates to CASSSTGPNTEAFF.

This clonotype has just a few counts. The chain joins TRBV28 to TRBJ2-3; TRBD2 matches at 7 bases. CDR1 and CDR2 (germline): MDHEN, SYDVKM. With 5 bases clipped from V and 5 bases from J, the junction kept 10 bases outside the gene matches. The CDR3 covers 15 residues. The CDR3 DNA follows: TGTGCCAGCAGTCCCCGCCGGGGGGAAAGAGATACGCAGTATTTT. It translates to CASSPRRGERDTQYF. The entire variable domain, with the rest obtained from reference TRBV28 and TRBJ2-3, is as follows: DVKVTQSSRYLVKRTGEKVFLECVQDMDHENMFWYRQDPGLGLRLIYFSYDVKMKEKGDIPEGYSVSREKKERFSLILESASTNQTSMYLCASSPRRGERDTQYFGPGTRLTVL.

As DNA, the CDR3 is TGCGCCAGCAGCCAAGGCTACGGGGGGGACACTGAAGCTTTCTTT. Translation: CASSQGYGGDTEAFF. The V gene is TRBV4-3, the J gene TRBJ1-1, with D tentatively TRBD1 (5 bases). V was trimmed by 1 base and J by 3 bases, leaving 12 bases between them. The CDR3 is 15 amino acids. Germline V gene sequence: CDR1 LGHNA, CDR2 YSLEER.

J is TRBJ2-5 and V is TRBV14; D might be TRBD1 (6 bases). CDR1 and CDR2 (germline): SGHDN, FVKESK. V was cut by 1 base and J by 6 bases, with 12 bases left in between. The CDR3 is made up of 14 amino acids. CDR3: CASSQGNRAKTQYF. The DNA for the CDR3 is TGTGCCAGCAGCCAAGGGAACAGGGCGAAGACCCAGTACTTC.

The chain employs TRBV12-3 or TRBV12-4 and TRBJ1-2; D is possibly TRBD1 (5 bases). Trimming took off 7 bases at V and 8 bases at J, with 17 bases between the two ends. The CDR3 runs to 13 residues. The CDR3 reads CASTEQATVGYTF. The CDR3 DNA sequence: TGTGCCAGCACTGAACAGGCGACTGTGGGCTACACCTTC.

The rearrangement joins TRBV7-2 to TRBJ1-5; D call uncertain. V was cut by 5 bases and J by 3 bases, with 8 bases left in between. Germline V gene data show CDR1 as SGHTA and CDR2 as FQGNSA. The CDR3 spans 13 residues. The CDR3 sequence is CASSPSPNQPQHF. CDR3 DNA sequence: TGTGCCAGCAGCCCCTCCCCCAATCAGCCCCAGCATTTT.

The rearrangement joins TRBV28 to TRBJ1-2; no reliable D call. Trimming stripped 5 bases from V and 4 bases from J, with 5 bases between. This CDR3 region has 11 residues. In germline, CDR1 is MDHEN, CDR2 SYDVKM. The CDR3 coding sequence is TGTGCCAGCAGTAGTTTCTATGGCTACACCTTC. Translation gives CASSSFYGYTF.

The rearrangement uses TRBV20-1 and TRBJ1-1, with TRBD1 identical over 8 bases. The CDR3 extends over 13 amino acids. Trimming at V came to 0 bases and at J to 7 bases, leaving 4 bases not matched to a gene. The germline CDR1 and CDR2 sequences are DFQATT and SNEGSKA (reference sequence). CDR3 nucleotide sequence: TGCAGTGCTAGAGAACAGGGGGGGAATGAAGCTTTCTTT. Protein product: CSAREQGGNEAFF.

A few counts support this clonotype. CDR3 residues: CASWVRYSNQPQHF. The CDR3 nucleotides are TGTGCCAGCTGGGTACGTTATAGCAATCAGCCCCAGCATTTT. V and J are TRBV6-1 and TRBJ1-5, with D unresolved. This CDR3 region has 14 residues. Germline CDR1 and CDR2: MNHNS and SASEGT. V was trimmed by 8 bases and J by 0 bases, leaving 11 bases between them.

The chain uses TRBV25-1 and TRBJ1-2; D is perhaps TRBD1 (6 bases). With 6 bases removed from V and 2 bases from J, the gap between germline ends came to 10 bases. This CDR3 has 13 residues. From germline, CDR1 is MGHDK and CDR2 SYGVNS. The CDR3 region is CASRERGNYGYTF. The CDR3 DNA is TGTGCCAGCAGGGAGAGGGGGAACTATGGCTACACCTTC.

The chain joins TRBV12-3 or TRBV12-4 to TRBJ1-3; no clear D. V was trimmed by 4 bases and J by 4 bases, leaving 11 bases between them. The CDR3 spans 14 residues. The DNA for the CDR3 is TGTGCCAGCAGTTGGGGAGAGGCCGGAAACACCATATATTTT. This gives the protein CASSWGEAGNTIYF.

The J gene is TRBJ1-2, the V gene TRBV5-5; 7 bases map to TRBD1. The CDR3 has 16 amino acids. Germline V gene data show CDR1 as SGHKS and CDR2 as YYEKEE (reference sequence). V shed 4 bases and J 5 bases; nucleotides not matched to a gene: 14. This CDR3 reads CASSTLTGPFSYGYTF. DNA of the CDR3: TGTGCCAGCAGCACCCTGACAGGGCCGTTTTCGTATGGCTACACCTTC.

The rearrangement links TRBV5-6 to TRBJ2-5; 8 bases line up with TRBD1. V lost 3 bases to trimming and J lost 1 base; unmatched junction nucleotides: 5. This CDR3 is built from 15 residues. Germline V CDR1 and CDR2: SGHDT, YYEEEE. In DNA, the CDR3 is TGTGCCAGCAGCTGGGGGACAGGAAGCCAAGAGACCCAGTACTTC. It specifies CASSWGTGSQETQYF.

The chain joins TRBV20-1 to TRBJ2-7, with a weak D call TRBD1 (6 bases). Per germline, CDR1 DFQATT and CDR2 SNEGSKA (reference sequence). V lost 5 bases and J 1 base, leaving 9 bases between the germline ends. This CDR3 has 12 amino acids. The CDR3 coding sequence is TGCAGTGCTGCGGACAGTTCCTACGAGCAGTACGTC. This encodes CSAADSSYEQYV.